Listed below are T cell receptor beta chains from one sample, sequenced in a study of regulatory T cells in long-lasting Graves disease. TCRdb used MiXCR to reprocess the multiplex PCR reads, holding one entry per CDR3 protein. Of hundreds of thousands of distinct CDR3 sequences in the sample, 15% to 18% were seen once. Source: peripheral blood mononuclear cells (PBMCs), taken at new diagnosis, from a patient treated with antithyroid drugs. The origin of the receptors is a female donor with Graves disease. The CDR3 runs from the conserved cysteine through the conserved F or W. Each record gives: J gene, V gene, D gene, clone size, CDR3 DNA, CDR3 protein. D genes are given only for firm matches. Rows may omit the clone size; those that give it use once, few, many or a size class.

j_gene: TRBJ2-7
v_gene: TRBV7-9
d_gene: -
abundance: many
CDR3nt: TGTGCCAGCAGCCCCTTTGGGAGATACGAGCAGTACTTC
CDR3aa: CASSPFGRYEQYF

j_gene: TRBJ1-4
v_gene: TRBV3-1
d_gene: -
abundance: many
CDR3nt: TGTGCCAGCAGCCAAGTAGACCTAGGATCTGAAAAACTGTTTTTT
CDR3aa: CASSQVDLGSEKLFF

j_gene: TRBJ2-7
v_gene: TRBV20-1
d_gene: TRBD2
abundance: few
CDR3nt: TGCAGTGCTAGAGATTTACTAGCGGGAGATCCCTACGAGCAGTACTTC
CDR3aa: CSARDLLAGDPYEQYF

j_gene: TRBJ2-7
v_gene: TRBV6-2/TRBV6-3
d_gene: -
abundance: many
CDR3nt: TGTGCCAGCAGTTACCATGGCGGCGGGCGCGAGCAGTACTTC
CDR3aa: CASSYHGGGREQYF

j_gene: TRBJ1-6
v_gene: TRBV12-3/TRBV12-4
d_gene: -
abundance: many
CDR3nt: TGTGCCAGCAGTTCTTTATCGGATTCACCCCTCCACTTT
CDR3aa: CASSSLSDSPLHF

j_gene: TRBJ2-1
v_gene: TRBV4-1
d_gene: -
abundance: many
CDR3nt: TGCGCCAGCAGCCAAGTGAATGTTTACAATGAGCAGTTCTTC
CDR3aa: CASSQVNVYNEQFF

j_gene: TRBJ2-3
v_gene: TRBV12-3/TRBV12-4
d_gene: TRBD2
abundance: many
CDR3nt: TGTGCCAGCAGTTTATGGGGCTTTTATAGCGGGGGGGCGCTAATTGTCGGCACAGATACGCAGTATTTT
CDR3aa: CASSLWGFYSGGALIVGTDTQYF

j_gene: TRBJ1-2
v_gene: TRBV4-2
d_gene: -
abundance: many
CDR3nt: TGTGCCAGCAGCCAAACCGAGGCTAACTATGGCTACACCTTC
CDR3aa: CASSQTEANYGYTF

j_gene: TRBJ2-3
v_gene: TRBV7-3
d_gene: -
abundance: -
CDR3nt: TGTGCCAGCAGCTTACTCGGGCGGAACACAGATACGCAGTATTTT
CDR3aa: CASSLLGRNTDTQYF

j_gene: TRBJ1-2
v_gene: TRBV12-3/TRBV12-4
d_gene: TRBD1
abundance: many
CDR3nt: TGTGCCAGCAGTTTCAGGGGGCGCCGGGGCTACACCTTC
CDR3aa: CASSFRGRRGYTF

j_gene: TRBJ2-1
v_gene: TRBV11-2
d_gene: TRBD2
abundance: -
CDR3nt: TGTGCCAGCAGCTCCGGGACTAGCGGGACTCAGCAGTTCTTC
CDR3aa: CASSSGTSGTQQFF

j_gene: TRBJ2-3
v_gene: TRBV7-9
d_gene: TRBD2
abundance: -
CDR3nt: TGTGCCAGCAGCTTAGGCGGGGGGGCTTCAGATACGCAGTATTTT
CDR3aa: CASSLGGGASDTQYF

j_gene: TRBJ2-1
v_gene: TRBV3-1
d_gene: TRBD2
abundance: -
CDR3nt: TGTGCCAGCAGCACCCAGACTAGCGGGGGGGCCCGGGAGCAGTTCTTC
CDR3aa: CASSTQTSGGAREQFF

j_gene: TRBJ2-5
v_gene: TRBV29-1
d_gene: TRBD2
abundance: few
CDR3nt: TGCAGCGCACCGGGACTAGAAGAGACCCAGTACTTC
CDR3aa: CSAPGLEETQYF

j_gene: TRBJ2-1
v_gene: TRBV20-1
d_gene: TRBD2
abundance: many
CDR3nt: TGCAGTGCTAGAGGTAGCGGGGGGGCCTTAAATGAGCAGTTCTTC
CDR3aa: CSARGSGGALNEQFF

j_gene: TRBJ2-7
v_gene: TRBV6-1
d_gene: TRBD1
abundance: many
CDR3nt: TGTGCCAGCAGTGTCGACAGGGGGTTGTACTTC
CDR3aa: CASSVDRGLYF

j_gene: TRBJ2-7
v_gene: TRBV2
d_gene: -
abundance: many
CDR3nt: TGTGCCAGCAGTGCGGACGGCGGCCGCGAGCAGTACTTC
CDR3aa: CASSADGGREQYF

j_gene: TRBJ1-6
v_gene: TRBV12-3/TRBV12-4
d_gene: -
abundance: many
CDR3nt: TGTGCCAGCAGTTTACTTCGGGGCCGAGGGCGTAATTCACCCCTCCACTTT
CDR3aa: CASSLLRGRGRNSPLHF

j_gene: TRBJ2-1
v_gene: TRBV7-8
d_gene: TRBD1
abundance: many
CDR3nt: TGTGCCAGCAGTTCCGGGACAGGGGTATACAATGAGCAGTTCTTC
CDR3aa: CASSSGTGVYNEQFF

j_gene: TRBJ1-1
v_gene: TRBV7-9
d_gene: -
abundance: many
CDR3nt: TGTGCCAGCAGTCTAGCGTCTGAAGCTTTCTTT
CDR3aa: CASSLASEAFF

j_gene: TRBJ1-4
v_gene: TRBV20-1
d_gene: -
abundance: few
CDR3nt: TGCAGTGCTACAAAGGGGTTGGATGAAAAACTGTTTTTT
CDR3aa: CSATKGLDEKLFF

j_gene: TRBJ1-3
v_gene: TRBV2
d_gene: -
abundance: few
CDR3nt: TGTGCCGGCAGTGATCCAGGATCAAGAGGAAACACCATATATTTT
CDR3aa: CAGSDPGSRGNTIYF

j_gene: TRBJ2-1
v_gene: TRBV19
d_gene: -
abundance: -
CDR3nt: TGTGCCAGCAACGGTGGACAGACGAATTACAATGAGCAGTTCTTC
CDR3aa: CASNGGQTNYNEQFF

j_gene: TRBJ1-4
v_gene: TRBV12-3/TRBV12-4
d_gene: -
abundance: many
CDR3nt: TGTGCCAGCACCGAACAGAATAATGAAAAACTGTTTTTT
CDR3aa: CASTEQNNEKLFF

j_gene: TRBJ2-1
v_gene: TRBV12-5
d_gene: TRBD2
abundance: many
CDR3nt: TGTGCTAGTGGAACTAGCGGGAGTGCGCGGAGGGAGCAGTTCTTC
CDR3aa: CASGTSGSARREQFF

j_gene: TRBJ1-2
v_gene: TRBV20-1
d_gene: -
abundance: many
CDR3nt: TGCAGTGCTCCAACCGGGGGACTTCCCGACTACACCTTC
CDR3aa: CSAPTGGLPDYTF

j_gene: TRBJ1-6
v_gene: TRBV3-1
d_gene: -
abundance: many
CDR3nt: TGTGCCAGCAGCCAAGTTATGGGCGATTCACCCCTCCACTTT
CDR3aa: CASSQVMGDSPLHF

j_gene: TRBJ1-1
v_gene: TRBV4-1
d_gene: -
abundance: -
CDR3nt: TGCGCCAGCAGCCAACCCAGACAGAGCACTGAAGCTTTCTTT
CDR3aa: CASSQPRQSTEAFF

j_gene: TRBJ2-7
v_gene: TRBV6-1
d_gene: TRBD1
abundance: many
CDR3nt: TGTGCCAGCAGTCCACAGACAGGGCTGCACGAGCAGTACTTC
CDR3aa: CASSPQTGLHEQYF

j_gene: TRBJ2-1
v_gene: TRBV20-1
d_gene: -
abundance: -
CDR3nt: TGCAGTGCTAGAGTCTTAGGGGGGGGGACCAATGAGCAGTTCTTC
CDR3aa: CSARVLGGGTNEQFF

j_gene: TRBJ1-1
v_gene: TRBV20-1
d_gene: -
abundance: -
CDR3nt: TGCAGTGCTAGTCATGAAACCACTGAAGCTTTCTTT
CDR3aa: CSASHETTEAFF

j_gene: TRBJ2-1
v_gene: TRBV7-6
d_gene: -
abundance: -
CDR3nt: TGTGCCAGCAGCTTATCTGTTGCACTAGACAATGAGCAGTTCTTC
CDR3aa: CASSLSVALDNEQFF

j_gene: TRBJ2-1
v_gene: TRBV20-1
d_gene: TRBD2
abundance: few
CDR3nt: TGCAGTATGCGTGTGCGGGAGATTTCCTACAATGAGCAGTTCTTC
CDR3aa: CSMRVREISYNEQFF

j_gene: TRBJ1-2
v_gene: TRBV27
d_gene: -
abundance: many
CDR3nt: TGTGCCAGCAGTTTAACCCGGGGGGCAGACTATGGCTACACCTTC
CDR3aa: CASSLTRGADYGYTF

j_gene: TRBJ2-5
v_gene: TRBV9
d_gene: -
abundance: many
CDR3nt: TGTGCCAGCAGCCCAACCCCCTCTATGAAGACCCAGTACTTC
CDR3aa: CASSPTPSMKTQYF

j_gene: TRBJ2-7
v_gene: TRBV15
d_gene: -
abundance: many
CDR3nt: TGTGCCACCAGCCTTGTATGGCAGAGTCTATCCTACGAGCAGTACTTC
CDR3aa: CATSLVWQSLSYEQYF

j_gene: TRBJ1-2
v_gene: TRBV27
d_gene: -
abundance: few
CDR3nt: TGTGCCAGCAGTTTATCGGTGGGATTCCTTCAAGATGGCTACACCTTC
CDR3aa: CASSLSVGFLQDGYTF

j_gene: TRBJ2-2
v_gene: TRBV12-3/TRBV12-4
d_gene: TRBD2
abundance: -
CDR3nt: TGTGCCACCATAGCGGGGGGGGTGTTCGCCGGGGAGCTGTTTTTT
CDR3aa: CATIAGGVFAGELFF

j_gene: TRBJ2-2
v_gene: TRBV7-2
d_gene: -
abundance: -
CDR3nt: TGTGCCAGCAGCTCCCACGGCGGGGAGCTGTTTTTT
CDR3aa: CASSSHGGELFF

j_gene: TRBJ2-2
v_gene: TRBV16
d_gene: -
abundance: -
CDR3nt: TGTGCCAGCGCGATCACCGGGACAAAGAACACCGGGGAGCTGTTTTTT
CDR3aa: CASAITGTKNTGELFF

j_gene: TRBJ2-6
v_gene: TRBV5-1
d_gene: -
abundance: many
CDR3nt: TGCGCCAGCAGACGGGAAGCCTCTGGGGCCAACGTCCTGACTTTC
CDR3aa: CASRREASGANVLTF

j_gene: TRBJ2-5
v_gene: TRBV6-2/TRBV6-3
d_gene: -
abundance: many
CDR3nt: TGTGCCAGCAGTTACGGTAGGACCCAGTACTTC
CDR3aa: CASSYGRTQYF